The 12 T cell receptor beta chains presented below share a single source sample, sequenced in a study of spatial heterogeneity in lung cancer. Study results and limitations: Counts of expanded intratumoral alpha and beta TCRs tracked tumor mutation counts.

For these TCRs, the target antigens are not known. Time point: sample taken at primary tumor resection. TCRdb reprocessed the 5' RACE reads with MiXCR, giving one entry per CDR3 protein. Among about 100,000 distinct CDR3 sequences listed, roughly 4.5% were seen once. This material consisted of lung tumor tissue, taken at surgery. The receptors were sampled from a male donor with early-stage non-small cell lung cancer.

This clonotype was found many times. The genes are TRBV29-1 and TRBJ2-1; 8 bases match TRBD2. Germline CDR1 is SQVTM and CDR2 is ANQGSEA. The ends lost 4 bases at V and 7 bases at J; junction bases unmatched: 6. CDR3 length: 13 residues. The CDR3 DNA follows: TGCAGCGTTGGGGCCGGGACTAGAAATGAGCAGTTCTTC. This translates into CSVGAGTRNEQFF.

This clonotype came up many times. The rearrangement links TRBV20-1 to TRBJ2-3; possible D gene TRBD2, 5 bases. V lost 1 base and J lost 0, with 14 bases in between. This CDR3 spans 16 amino acids. Germline-derived CDR1 and CDR2 are DFQATT and SNEGSKA (reference sequence). The CDR3 bases are TGCAGTGCTAGAGTCGGCAAGCGGACTAGCACAGATACGCAGTATTTT. Protein: CSARVGKRTSTDTQYF.

The V call is TRBV6-1, the J call TRBJ2-3, with 8 positions matching TRBD1. The CDR3 is 15 amino acids. J gave up 1 base and V 6 bases, and 6 bases lay outside the gene matches. CDR1 is MNHNS and CDR2 is SASEGT in the germline V gene. The CDR3 coding sequence is TGTGCCAGCAGGACGGACAGGGAGGGCACAGATACGCAGTATTTT. Protein sequence: CASRTDREGTDTQYF.

In its sample, this clonotype was seen many times. V is TRBV6-1 and J is TRBJ2-5, with 7 bases fitting TRBD2. The CDR3 is made up of 14 amino acids. With V trimmed by 4 bases and J by 4 bases, 6 bases remained unmatched. The germline V gene encodes CDR1 MNHNS and CDR2 SASEGT. The CDR3 loop is CASSALAVVETQYF. The DNA for the CDR3 is TGTGCCAGCAGTGCCCTAGCGGTCGTAGAGACCCAGTACTTC.

This clonotype occurred many times. The rearrangement joins TRBV4-1 to TRBJ2-7; D possibly uses TRBD1 or TRBD2 (6 bases each). V was cut by 1 base and J by 3 bases, with 16 bases left in between. Germline V lookup: CDR1 MGHRA, CDR2 YSYEKL. This CDR3 region has 16 residues. Written as DNA, the CDR3 is TGCGCCAGCAGCCAAGTGGGTATAGGGGGGAACTACGAGCAGTACTTC. Amino acids: CASSQVGIGGNYEQYF.

In its sample, this clonotype was seen many times. This sequence joins TRBV5-1 and TRBJ1-1, with TRBD1 matching over 10 bases. The CDR3 spans 13 residues. Trimming took 0 bases from V and 9 from J; bases not matched to a gene: 2. The germline CDR1 and CDR2 sequences are SGHRS and YFSETQ. In DNA form, the CDR3 reads TGCGCCAGCAGCTTGGGGGACAGGGGTAAAGCTTTCTTT. Translated, it gives CASSLGDRGKAFF.

There are a few counts of this clonotype. This chain connects TRBV6-1 to TRBJ2-5; 9 bases are shared with TRBD1. V trimming: 3 bases; J trimming: 5 bases; junction bases outside the gene matches: 13. The germline CDR1 and CDR2 sequences are MNHNS and SASEGT. CDR3 length equals 17 residues. The CDR3 DNA reads TGTGCCAGCAGTGAGAGAGGTGGACAGGGGAGAAGTGAGACCCAGTACTTC. This encodes CASSERGGQGRSETQYF.

This clonotype was counted only a few times. The rearrangement joins TRBV20-1 to TRBJ2-3; D not resolved. The CDR3 has 11 amino acids. Germline loops: CDR1 DFQATT, CDR2 SNEGSKA (reference sequence). Trimming took 5 bases from V and 6 from J, leaving 9 bases between them. CDR3 amino acids: CSAWTWDTQYF. The CDR3 nucleotides read TGCAGTGCTTGGACGTGGGATACGCAGTATTTT.

In this sample, this clonotype turned up many times. The J gene is TRBJ1-4, the V gene TRBV5-1; 11 nucleotides match TRBD1. Germline trimming cut 4 bases from V and 5 bases from J; bases unmatched to any gene: 4. This CDR3 comprises 15 residues. The V gene's germline CDR1 is SGHRS and CDR2 YFSETQ. CDR3 DNA sequence: TGCGCCAGCAGCAACCGGGACAGGGGGAATGAAAAACTGTTTTTT. This codes for CASSNRDRGNEKLFF.

This clonotype occurred many times. The chain is built from TRBV7-9 and TRBJ2-1; D is unresolved. The CDR3 totals 14 residues. The ends were cut back, 4 bases at V and 1 base at J, with 8 bases in the middle. Germline V lookup: CDR1 SEHNR, CDR2 FQNEAQ (reference sequence). The CDR3 sequence is CASSYAGSYNEQFF. The CDR3 DNA follows: TGTGCCAGCAGCTATGCTGGGTCCTACAATGAGCAGTTCTTC.

This clonotype occurred a few times. The chain recombines TRBV20-1 with TRBJ1-5; D uncertain. The CDR3 has 8 amino acids. Germline V gene lookup returns CDR1 DFQATT and CDR2 SNEGSKA (reference sequence). The DNA of the CDR3 is TGCAGGGACCAGCCCCAGCATTTT. It yields the protein CRDQPQHF.

This clonotype has ten or more counts. The gene calls are TRBV6-1 and TRBJ1-1; 7 nucleotides agree with TRBD1. The germline gives CDR1 MNHNS, CDR2 SASEGT. CDR3 length: 16 residues. J lost 4 bases, V lost 6 bases, and 14 bases had no gene match. The CDR3 loop is CASRPTTGIGATEAFF. The CDR3 region has the DNA TGTGCCAGCAGGCCAACGACAGGGATCGGGGCCACTGAAGCTTTCTTT.